This T cell receptor (beta chain) was sequenced during a study of CD8+ T cells in alopecia areata. Study results and caveats: Lesional tissue from the scalp (especially in alopecia totalis/universalis) showed higher clonality than normal scalp.

With 0 bases removed from V and 6 bases from J, the gap between germline ends came to 1 base. This CDR3 is 11 amino acids long. In germline, CDR1 is MNHNS, CDR2 SASEGT. cDNA serving as the sequencing template came from extracted, reverse transcribed RNA. Method: immunoSEQ multiplex PCR; TCRdb's copy keeps in-frame clones and lacks some. The sample shows about 190,000 clones, roughly three fifths of them seen only once. As to treatment: oral pan-JAK inhibitor, 5-10 mg twice daily. Alopecia areata patients gave lesional scalp punch biopsies and peripheral blood samples. PBMCs, the starting material, were the source of sorted CD4+ and CD8+ T cells. Notes on this clone: As yet, its antigen is unknown.

The sequence came from a human donor with alopecia areata. The genes are TRBV6-1 and TRBJ2-3; D is unresolved. The specimen was CD4+ T cells sorted from blood, collected at week 4, from a patient treated with tofacitinib. CDR3 in DNA: TGTGCCAGCAGTGAAGCGGATACGCAGTATTTT. Encoded protein: CASSEADTQYF.